This paragraph covers one T cell receptor (beta chain) sequence. There is no known antigen for this receptor. No clone much larger than this one lies a single base away; base qualities are absent. Whole blood was collected in K2EDTA tubes by collaborating institutions according to the institutions' own protocols. For TCRbeta analysis, collaborators shipped samples as frozen whole blood, isolated PBMCs, or DNA extracted from either of those sample types. CDR1 and CDR2 were assigned from the germline V gene (reference sequence) as LGHDT and YNNKEL. V is shortened by 0 bases, J by 6 bases, and the region joining them spans 12 bases. Its CDR3 holds 15 amino acids, cysteine through phenylalanine. The only DNA kept is the CDR3, 45 bases in frame from the first base. This specimen comes from a study of blood T cell repertoires in COVID-19 (dated by TCRdb to about 2020). Context from the whole study: Samples covering the acute and convalescent phases of COVID-19 were provided by collaborators in the United States, Italy and Spain. The material from the prospective study consisted of cDNA or gDNA derived from T cells, B-cell-depleted T cells, or PBMCs. The dataset comprised deeply sampled blood TCRbeta repertoires from subjects exposed to, actively infected with, or recovered from COVID-19. The repertoires were made available in a free public database intended to serve as a resource for research on the immune response to SARS-CoV-2. The samples were drawn from the first 160 participants of the ongoing ImmuneRACE study and from 1,200 or so subjects provided by 6 global collaborators. Sample metadata almost always included a de-identified subject ID, COVID-19 status, age in years and sex. Where available, HLA class I and class II types were obtained from metadata supplied by the sample provider rather than from assay-based typing.

Study-wide findings and limitations: How much clinical and demographic metadata was included differed by source and by participant, and the metadata was provided uncurated.

The immunoSEQ Assay, a bias-controlled multiplex PCR, was used to amplify TCRbeta CDR3 regions from genomic DNA. Regarding the original processing steps: Within the assay, amplification of reference gene primers was used to estimate how many nucleated cells each sample contained. To quantify the absolute abundance of each unique TCRbeta CDR3 rearrangement, sequence reads were collapsed and filtered. For each sample, productive Simpson clonality was calculated as the square root of Simpson's diversity index across productive rearrangements. TCRdb mirrors the immuneACCESS table, restricted to in-frame sequences. Some clones are absent from its copies; in checked studies, under half trace to an unresolved V gene, and the reason for the others is unknown. V, J and clone size were drawn from that table, and D and trimming were deduced from the DNA. This sample lists about 160,000 clones; 85% were detected once. The biggest ten clones account for 3% to 4% of the sample.

This TCR was recovered from a human donor with acute or convalescent COVID-19. The donor label of this sample is uncertain. The chain couples TRBV3-1 (or the pseudogene TRBV3-2) to TRBJ1-5; possibly the D gene is TRBD1, per 5 matching bases. Sequencing was done on a sample of peripheral blood. For the CDR3, the sequence is CASSQEWGGGQPQHF. The DNA reads as follows: TGTGCCAGCAGCCAAGAATGGGGGGGAGGTCAGCCCCAGCATTTT.